Ten or more counts support the clone carrying this TCR beta chain. This entry comes from a study of regulatory T cells in long-lasting Graves disease. The ends were cut back, 7 bases at V and 7 bases at J, with 16 bases in the middle. This CDR3 has 13 amino acids. Germline CDR1 SNHLY, CDR2 FYNNEI. TCR beta libraries were built with iRepertoire HTBI primers and Arm-PCR of CDR3 regions. Under the authors' procedure: Samples jointly harbored about 63 TRBV and about 14 TRBJ segments. In TCRdb, the multiplex PCR reads were re-called with MiXCR into one record per CDR3 protein. The V and J calls here are based on TCRdb, not the publication. Here the sample spans about 380,000 distinct CDR3 sequences, 15% to 19% being singletons. Specified time point: newly diagnosed GD, antithyroid drugs for less than 3 months. There was RNA extracted from PBMCs, and the TCR library was made from it.

This receptor was taken from a female donor with Graves disease. This chain links TRBV2 with TRBJ1-1, with TRBD1 as a possible D gene (6 bases). Sequencing was performed on peripheral blood mononuclear cells (PBMCs), taken at new diagnosis, from a patient treated with antithyroid drugs. The CDR3 region is CASIKGQSIEAFF. Here the CDR3 DNA reads TGTGCCAGCATCAAAGGACAGTCCATTGAAGCTTTCTTT.